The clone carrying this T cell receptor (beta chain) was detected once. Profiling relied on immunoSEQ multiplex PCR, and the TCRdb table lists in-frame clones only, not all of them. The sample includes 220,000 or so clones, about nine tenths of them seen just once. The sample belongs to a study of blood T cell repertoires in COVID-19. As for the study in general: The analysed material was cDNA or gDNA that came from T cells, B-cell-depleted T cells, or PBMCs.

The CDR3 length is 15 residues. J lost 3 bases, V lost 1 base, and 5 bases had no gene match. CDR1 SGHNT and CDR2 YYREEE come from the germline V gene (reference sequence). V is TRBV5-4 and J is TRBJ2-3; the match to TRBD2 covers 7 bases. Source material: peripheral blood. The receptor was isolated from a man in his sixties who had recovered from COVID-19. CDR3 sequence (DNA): TGTGCCAGCAGCTTGTCACCTAGCGGTACAGATACGCAGTATTTT. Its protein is CASSLSPSGTDTQYF.